A single sample gave rise to the 5 T cell receptor beta chains below, sequenced in a study of cytomegalovirus exposure and HLA in healthy donors. Researchers ran the PCR with 60 Vbeta and 13 Jbeta primers. Data came from immunoSEQ multiplex PCR; TCRdb stores just in-frame clones and leaves some out. The sample holds 150,000 to 200,000 clones, 70% to 80% seen once. Sequenced: PBMCs. The receptors stem from a man aged 18 to 30 in good health and CMV-seropositive.

The CDR3 sequence: CASSPGQHYEQYF. The DNA of the CDR3 is TGTGCCAGCAGTCCGGGACAGCACTACGAGCAGTACTTC. This chain uses TRBV6-5 with TRBJ2-7; 7 bases are shared with TRBD1. Germline V gene lookup returns CDR1 MNHEY and CDR2 SVGAGI. Trimming at V came to 5 bases and at J to 3 bases, leaving 4 bases not matched to a gene. CDR3 size: 13 residues.

The chain employs TRBV7-6 and TRBJ2-3, with TRBD1 matching 8 bases. V was clipped by 0 bases and J by 1 base; unmatched bases: 6. The germline CDR1 and CDR2 sequences are SGHVS and FNYEAQ. This CDR3 is 17 amino acids long. The CDR3 nucleotides are TGTGCCAGCAGCTTAGCGGGCAGGGGGCCGGGCACAGATACGCAGTATTTT. Protein: CASSLAGRGPGTDTQYF. The variable domain in full, with the rest retrieved from reference TRBV7-6 and TRBJ2-3, is GAGVSQSPRYKVTKRGQDVALRCDPISGHVSLYWYRQALGQGPEFLTYFNYEAQQDKSGLPNDRFSAERPEGSISTLTIQRTEQRDSAMYRCASSLAGRGPGTDTQYFGPGTRLTVL.

V usage is TRBV5-1 and J usage is TRBJ1-2, with TRBD1 matching over 7 bases. The germline gives CDR1 SGHRS, CDR2 YFSETQ. The V gene end was trimmed by 7 bases and the J gene end by 3 bases; junction bases not matched to a gene: 9. This CDR3 is built from 14 residues. The CDR3 loop is CASSPQGDDYGYTF. For the CDR3, the DNA is TGCGCCAGCTCACCTCAGGGGGACGACTATGGCTACACCTTC. The full variable domain, with the rest looked up from reference TRBV5-1 and TRBJ1-2, is KAGVTQTPRYLIKTRGQQVTLSCSPISGHRSVSWYQQTPGQGLQFLFEYFSETQRNKGNFPGRFSGRQFSNSRSEMNVSTLELGDSALYLCASSPQGDDYGYTFGSGTRLTVV.

This clone was counted between two and nine times. The identical CDR3 is also encoded by other nucleotide sequences in the sample. The chain has TRBV4-3 and TRBJ2-7; the match to TRBD1 covers 11 bases. CDR3 length: 14 residues. CDR1 is LGHNA, CDR2 YSLEER, per germline. Trimming at V came to 4 bases and at J to 4 bases, leaving 3 bases not matched to a gene. The CDR3 DNA follows: TGCGCCAGCAGCCCCGGGACAGGGGGGTACGAGCAGTACTTC. It translates to CASSPGTGGYEQYF.

This clone was counted once. The chain couples TRBV27 to TRBJ2-1; 8 bases agree with TRBD2. Unmatched junction bases numbered 7, after V lost 2 bases and J lost 7 bases. The CDR3 consists of 15 residues. Germline-derived CDR1 and CDR2 are MNHEY and SMNVEV (reference sequence). Here the CDR3 reads CASSLGAGAQNEQFF. Written as DNA, the CDR3 is TGTGCCAGCAGTTTAGGAGCGGGAGCCCAAAATGAGCAGTTCTTC.